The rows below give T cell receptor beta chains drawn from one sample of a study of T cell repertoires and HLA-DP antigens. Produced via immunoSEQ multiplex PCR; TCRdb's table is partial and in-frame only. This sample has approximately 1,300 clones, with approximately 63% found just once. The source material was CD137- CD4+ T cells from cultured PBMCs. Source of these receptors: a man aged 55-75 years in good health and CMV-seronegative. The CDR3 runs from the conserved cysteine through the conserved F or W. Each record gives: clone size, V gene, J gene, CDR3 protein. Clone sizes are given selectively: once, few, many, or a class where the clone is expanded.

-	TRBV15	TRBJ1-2	CATSRDGYGYTF
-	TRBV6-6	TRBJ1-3	CASTAAPRSGNTIYF
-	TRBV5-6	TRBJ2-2	CASSFVSAGGTGELFF
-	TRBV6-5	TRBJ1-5	CASGRGLPSNQPQHF
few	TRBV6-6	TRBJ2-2	CAGKQGTNTGELFF
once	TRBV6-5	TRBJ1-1	CASTRTGVVGTEAFF
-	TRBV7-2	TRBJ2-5	CASSPLGARQETQYF
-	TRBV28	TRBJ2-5	CASGIRTRYF
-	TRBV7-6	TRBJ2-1	CASTRDSNEQFF
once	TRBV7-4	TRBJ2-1	CASTRDSNEQFF
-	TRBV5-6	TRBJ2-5	CASSLSVETQYF
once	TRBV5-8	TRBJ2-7	CASRTRQGTSYEQYF
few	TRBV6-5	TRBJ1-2	CASSYFSSNYGYTF
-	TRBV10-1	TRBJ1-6	CASSAQRGRRNSPLHF
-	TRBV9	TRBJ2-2	CASGLPGNTGELFF
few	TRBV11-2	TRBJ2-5	CASSLVGGGIQETQYF
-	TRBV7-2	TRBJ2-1	CASTRDSNEQFF
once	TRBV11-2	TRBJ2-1	CASSLEPSSYNEQFF